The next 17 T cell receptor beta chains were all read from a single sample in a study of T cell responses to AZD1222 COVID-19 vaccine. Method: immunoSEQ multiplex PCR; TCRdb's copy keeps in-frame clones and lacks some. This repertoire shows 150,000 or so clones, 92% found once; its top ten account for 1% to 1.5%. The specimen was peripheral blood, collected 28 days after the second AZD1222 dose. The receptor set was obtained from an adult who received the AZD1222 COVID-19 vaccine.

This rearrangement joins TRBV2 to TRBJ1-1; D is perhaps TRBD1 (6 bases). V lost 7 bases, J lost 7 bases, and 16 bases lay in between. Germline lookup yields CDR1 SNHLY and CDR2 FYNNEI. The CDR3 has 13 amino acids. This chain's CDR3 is CASIGTQQGEAFF. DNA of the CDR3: TGTGCCAGCATCGGCACCCAACAGGGTGAAGCTTTCTTT. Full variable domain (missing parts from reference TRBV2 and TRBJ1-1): EPEVTQTPSHQVTQMGQEVILRCVPISNHLYFYWYRQILGQKVEFLVSFYNNEISEKSEIFDDQFSVERPDGSNFTLKIRSTKLEDSAMYFCASIGTQQGEAFFGQGTRLTVV.

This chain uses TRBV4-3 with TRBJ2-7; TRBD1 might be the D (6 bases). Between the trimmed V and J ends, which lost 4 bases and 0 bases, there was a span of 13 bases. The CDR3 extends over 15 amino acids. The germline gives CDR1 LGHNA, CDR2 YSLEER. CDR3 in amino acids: CASSPSTGYSYEQYF. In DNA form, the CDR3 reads TGCGCCAGCAGCCCTTCGACAGGCTACTCCTACGAGCAGTACTTC.

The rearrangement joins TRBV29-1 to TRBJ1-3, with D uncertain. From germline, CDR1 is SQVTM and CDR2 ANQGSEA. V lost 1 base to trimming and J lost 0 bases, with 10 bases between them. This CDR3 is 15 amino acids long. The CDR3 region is CSVEGRTYSGNTIYF. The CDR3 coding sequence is TGCAGCGTTGAAGGCAGAACATACTCTGGAAACACCATATATTTT. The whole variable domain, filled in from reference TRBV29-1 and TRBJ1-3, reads SAVISQKPSRDICQRGTSLTIQCQVDSQVTMMFWYRQQPGQSLTLIATANQGSEATYESGFVIDKFPISRPNLTFSTLTVSNMSPEDSSIYLCSVEGRTYSGNTIYFGEGSWLTVV.

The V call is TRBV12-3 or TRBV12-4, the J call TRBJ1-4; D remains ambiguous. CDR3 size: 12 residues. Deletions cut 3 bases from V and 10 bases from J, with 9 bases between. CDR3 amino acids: CASSFIKGKLFF. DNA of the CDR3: TGTGCCAGCAGTTTCATCAAAGGAAAACTGTTTTTT.

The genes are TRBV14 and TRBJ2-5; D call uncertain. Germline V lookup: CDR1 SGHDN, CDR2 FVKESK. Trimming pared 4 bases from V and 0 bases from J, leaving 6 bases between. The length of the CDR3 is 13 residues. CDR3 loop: CASSPGHQETQYF. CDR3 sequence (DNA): TGTGCCAGCAGCCCCGGCCACCAAGAGACCCAGTACTTC.

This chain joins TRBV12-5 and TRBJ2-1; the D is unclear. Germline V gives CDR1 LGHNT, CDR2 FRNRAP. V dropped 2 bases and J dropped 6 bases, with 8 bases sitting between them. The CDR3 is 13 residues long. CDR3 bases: TGTGCTAGTGGTTTGCGGCAGAGCAATGAGCAGTTCTTC. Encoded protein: CASGLRQSNEQFF.

CDR3 sequence (DNA): TGTGCCACCAGTGTTCCGGGACAGGGACCAGATACGCAGTATTTT. This gives the protein CATSVPGQGPDTQYF. This chain uses TRBV24-1 with TRBJ2-3; the match to TRBD1 covers 9 bases. After removal of 5 bases from V and 4 bases from J, the junction contained 6 bases not matched to a gene. The CDR3 extends over 15 amino acids. Germline-derived CDR1 and CDR2 are KGHDR and SFDVKD.

The DNA for the CDR3 is TGTGCCAGCAGTTTACTCCGGGGAAATCAGCCCCAGCATTTT. As protein: CASSLLRGNQPQHF. The chain employs TRBV28 and TRBJ1-5, with D uncertain. V lost 2 bases and J lost 4, with 9 bases in between. The CDR3 covers 14 residues. Looked up from germline, CDR1 is MDHEN and CDR2 is SYDVKM.

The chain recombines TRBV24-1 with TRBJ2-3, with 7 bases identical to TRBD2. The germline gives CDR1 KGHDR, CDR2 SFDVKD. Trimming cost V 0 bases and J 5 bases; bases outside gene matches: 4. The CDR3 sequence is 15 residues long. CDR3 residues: CATSDLRGEGDTQYF. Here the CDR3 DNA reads TGTGCCACCAGTGATTTGCGGGGGGAAGGAGATACGCAGTATTTT.

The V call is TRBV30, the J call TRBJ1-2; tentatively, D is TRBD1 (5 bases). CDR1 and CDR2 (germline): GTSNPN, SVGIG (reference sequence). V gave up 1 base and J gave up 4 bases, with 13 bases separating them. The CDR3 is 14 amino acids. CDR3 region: CAWSDQGWSYGYTF. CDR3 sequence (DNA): TGTGCCTGGAGTGATCAGGGATGGAGCTATGGCTACACCTTC.

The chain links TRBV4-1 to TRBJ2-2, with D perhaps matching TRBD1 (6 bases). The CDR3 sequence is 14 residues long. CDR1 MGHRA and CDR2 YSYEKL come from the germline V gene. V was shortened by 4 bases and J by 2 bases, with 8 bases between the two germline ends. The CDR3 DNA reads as TGCGCCAGCAGCCCGGGACAAAACACCGGGGAGCTGTTTTTT. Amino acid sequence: CASSPGQNTGELFF.

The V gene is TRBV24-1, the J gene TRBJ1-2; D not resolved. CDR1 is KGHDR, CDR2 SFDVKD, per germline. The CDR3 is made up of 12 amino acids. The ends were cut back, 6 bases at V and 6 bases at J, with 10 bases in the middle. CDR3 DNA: TGTGCCACCAGTTCTGCCCTGGATGGCTACACCTTC. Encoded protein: CATSSALDGYTF.

CDR3 nucleotides: TGTGCCAGTAGTGCGCGGGGAGGAGTAACTAATGAAAAACTGTTTTTT. Translating gives CASSARGGVTNEKLFF. The genes are TRBV19 and TRBJ1-4; D remains ambiguous. Per the germline V gene, CDR1 is LNHDA and CDR2 is SQIVND (reference sequence). Between the trimmed V and J ends, which lost 5 bases and 1 base, there was a span of 14 bases. This CDR3 spans 16 amino acids. Drawing the rest from reference TRBV19 and TRBJ1-4, the complete variable domain is DGGITQSPKYLFRKEGQNVTLSCEQNLNHDAMYWYRQDPGQGLRLIYYSQIVNDFQKGDIAEGYSVSREKKESFPLTVTSAQKNPTAFYLCASSARGGVTNEKLFFGSGTQLSVL.

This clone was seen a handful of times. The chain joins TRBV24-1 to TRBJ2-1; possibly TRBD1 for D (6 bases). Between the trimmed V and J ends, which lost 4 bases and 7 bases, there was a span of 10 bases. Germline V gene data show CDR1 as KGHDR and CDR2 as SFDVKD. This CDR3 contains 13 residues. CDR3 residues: CATSDLDRNEQFF. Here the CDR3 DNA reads TGTGCCACCAGTGACCTGGACAGAAATGAGCAGTTCTTC.

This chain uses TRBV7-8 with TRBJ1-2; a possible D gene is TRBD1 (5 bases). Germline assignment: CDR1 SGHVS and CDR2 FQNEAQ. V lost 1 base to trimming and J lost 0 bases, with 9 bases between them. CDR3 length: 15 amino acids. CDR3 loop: CASSLVWGANYGYTF. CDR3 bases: TGTGCCAGCAGCTTAGTCTGGGGGGCTAACTATGGCTACACCTTC.

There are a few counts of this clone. DNA of the CDR3: TGTGCCAGTAGTATCGGCTGGGGGCTCAATCAGCCCCAGCATTTT. Protein product: CASSIGWGLNQPQHF. V usage is TRBV19 and J usage is TRBJ1-5; perhaps TRBD1 as D (6 bases). V shed 3 bases and J shed 3 bases, with 12 bases lying between them. The CDR3 sequence is 15 residues long. The germline V gene encodes CDR1 LNHDA and CDR2 SQIVND (reference sequence).

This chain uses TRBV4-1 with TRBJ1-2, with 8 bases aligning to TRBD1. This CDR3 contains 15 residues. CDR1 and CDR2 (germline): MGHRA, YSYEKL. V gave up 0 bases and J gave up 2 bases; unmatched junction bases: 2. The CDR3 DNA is TGCGCCAGCAGCCAAGACCGACAGGGGAACTATGGCTACACCTTC. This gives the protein CASSQDRQGNYGYTF.